This T cell receptor beta chain was recovered during a study of beta chain features in type 1 diabetes. On the study more broadly: Healthy donors resembled patients in age, gender and cell yields. Study findings and constraints: Naive, central memory and regulatory TCRB repertoires appeared more similar among patients than healthy donors. TCRB CDR3 length was moderately but significantly reduced in all four CD4+ subsets of Type 1 diabetes patients. More deletions and fewer insertions at VDJ junctions were seen in type 1 diabetes patients.

V lost 8 bases to trimming and J lost 7 bases; unmatched junction nucleotides: 3. This CDR3 has 11 residues. Germline loops: CDR1 DFQATT, CDR2 SNEGSKA (reference sequence). This clone was seen more than once but under ten times. No antigen is known for it. TCRB transcripts that were expressed got sequenced, as all of the isolated RNA had been reverse transcribed. Some clones are missing from TCRdb's copy, which holds only in-frame ones; the method was immunoSEQ multiplex PCR. This table holds more than 100,000 clones, 9% found once. Sequencing input: central memory CD4+ T cells from blood. The TCR was taken from a young man with type 1 diabetes. The chain links TRBV20-1 to TRBJ2-7; 12 bases agree with TRBD2. CDR3 in DNA: TGCAGTCCCGGGACTAGCGGGGAGCAGTACTTC. As protein: CSPGTSGEQYF.